What follows is one TCR beta chain and its context. The sample comes from a study of B cell selection in AIRE deficiency. The sorted conventional CD4 T cells were gated as CD4+CD127+. Profiling relied on immunoSEQ multiplex PCR, and the TCRdb table lists in-frame clones only, not all of them. Here the sample spans roughly 25,000 clones, nearly 98% being singletons. This TCR was sampled from a human donor with AIRE deficiency. Sequenced material: conventional CD4+ T cells sorted from PBMCs.

The CDR3 is CASSYSGTVADTQYF. The CDR3 DNA is TGTGCCAGCAGTTACTCTGGGACAGTGGCAGATACGCAGTATTTT. This chain joins TRBV6-5 and TRBJ2-3; 7 nucleotides align to TRBD1. With 0 bases clipped from V and 4 bases from J, the junction kept 4 bases outside the gene matches. The CDR3 runs 15 residues. Germline V gives CDR1 MNHEY, CDR2 SVGAGI.